This section outlines one T cell receptor beta chain sequence together with its context. Its antigen remains unidentified. These data originate in a study of shared clonotypes between healthy human individuals. Only CD45RO-negative cells positively selected for CCR7 counted as naive CD8 cells, so terminally differentiated effector memory CD45RA+ cells were excluded. The healthy adult donors were HIV-negative and reported no recent acute infections or vaccinations. The V and J ends lost 3 bases and 0 bases respectively, with 9 bases between them. The CDR3 has 13 amino acids. The germline CDR1 and CDR2 sequences are SQVTM and ANQGSEA. The protocol was immunoSEQ multiplex PCR, while the TCRdb copy is restricted to in-frame clones and leaves out a portion. This sample has about 700,000 clones, with just over 90% found just once. The study's findings and limits: Depth was large, yet rarefaction showed that sorted-subset sequencing was incomplete. Among the subsets, naive ones generally showed larger estimated richness than memory ones. There were few donors, and this limited the genetic and exposure-history diversity represented.

The chain combines TRBV29-1 with TRBJ2-7; D ambiguous. The material sequenced was naive CD8+ T cells sorted from blood. The clonotype was recovered from a man aged 25 to 45 in good health. CDR3 region: CSVDVTGSYEQYF. In DNA, the CDR3 is TGCAGCGTTGACGTCACGGGCTCCTACGAGCAGTACTTC.